The rows below give T cell receptor beta chains drawn from one sample of a study of T cells in Graves' hyperthyroidism and ophthalmopathy. Each CDR3 protein gets one entry after TCRdb re-called the multiplex PCR reads with MiXCR. The repertoire holds 380,000 or so distinct CDR3 sequences, 14% seen once, with about 22% in the top ten. Source material: blood. These receptors all come from a woman aged 25 to 39 with Graves' hyperthyroidism. CDR3s include the opening cysteine and the closing phenylalanine or tryptophan. A D gene is named only where the DNA matches it firmly. The listing skips clone size in some rows; elsewhere it reads once, few, many or a size class.

cdr3_length | clone_size | j_call | d_call | v_call | cdr3_nt | cdr3_aa
15 | - | TRBJ2-7 | TRBD2 | TRBV19 | TGTGCCAGTAGTAACGGACTAGCGGGAGAAGGCGAGCAGTACTTC | CASSNGLAGEGEQYF
14 | - | TRBJ2-7 | - | TRBV30 | TGTGCCCTGACCGCGCGGGCACCTACCTACGAGCAGTACTTC | CALTARAPTYEQYF
18 | few | TRBJ2-2 | TRBD2 | TRBV2 | TGTGCCAGCAAGAGGGAACTAGCGGGAGTAGGGAACACCGGGGAGCTGTTTTTT | CASKRELAGVGNTGELFF
12 | few | TRBJ2-3 | - | TRBV29-1 | TGCAGCGTCCCTGATTACCCAGATACGCAGTATTTT | CSVPDYPDTQYF
13 | many | TRBJ2-1 | - | TRBV7-8 | TGTGCCAGCAGCTACCGGTTGGACAATGAGCAGTTCTTC | CASSYRLDNEQFF
16 | few | TRBJ2-7 | TRBD1 | TRBV25-1 | TGTGCCAGCAGCGAGCCACTGGGGACAGGGGGTAACGAGCAGTACTTC | CASSEPLGTGGNEQYF
16 | many | TRBJ2-1 | - | TRBV11-2 | TGTGCCAGCAGCTCCTTATGGGGGCAGGTATCGGATGAGCAGTTCTTC | CASSSLWGQVSDEQFF
13 | many | TRBJ1-2 | - | TRBV15 | TGTGCCACCAGCAGAGGAGTGGGGGATGGCTACACCTTC | CATSRGVGDGYTF
16 | few | TRBJ2-2 | TRBD2 | TRBV19 | TGTGCCAGTAGTGTCCGACTAGCGGGTCGTACCGGGGAGCTGTTTTTT | CASSVRLAGRTGELFF
13 | few | TRBJ1-1 | - | TRBV4-3 | TGCGCCAGCAGCCAAGTCCGAGGACAGACGACTTTCTTT | CASSQVRGQTTFF
14 | - | TRBJ1-5 | - | TRBV28 | TGTGCCAGCAGTACCGGGACATGGGATCAGCCCCAGCATTTT | CASSTGTWDQPQHF
16 | few | TRBJ2-2 | - | TRBV14 | TGTGCCAGCAGCCAAGTCGGCTGGACGAACACCGGGGAGCTGTTTTTT | CASSQVGWTNTGELFF
13 | - | TRBJ2-7 | - | TRBV19 | TGTGCCAGTAAACACAAGAGCTCCTACGAGCAGTACTTC | CASKHKSSYEQYF
19 | - | TRBJ2-3 | TRBD2 | TRBV20-1 | TGCAGTGCGGAAGGGACTAGCGGGAGGGTGGTATGGAGCACAGATACGCAGTATTTT | CSAEGTSGRVVWSTDTQYF
16 | few | TRBJ2-7 | TRBD2 | TRBV5-6 | TGTGCCAGCAGCGCTGGACTAGCGGGATTTGCGAGCGAGCAGTACTTC | CASSAGLAGFASEQYF
15 | many | TRBJ2-4 | - | TRBV27 | TGTGCCAGCAGTTTTGGGGCCGGACCCAAAAACATTCAGTACTTC | CASSFGAGPKNIQYF
14 | many | TRBJ2-7 | TRBD1 | TRBV20-1 | TGCAGTGCTAGGGGGGGACAGGGAGCTTACGAGCAGTACTTC | CSARGGQGAYEQYF
14 | - | TRBJ1-2 | TRBD1 | TRBV24-1 | TGTGCCACCAGAGACGGACAGGGAAACTATGGCTACACCTTC | CATRDGQGNYGYTF
15 | - | TRBJ1-3 | - | TRBV10-3 | TGTGCCATCATGGGGAAGGGGTTCTCTAGAAACACCATATATTTT | CAIMGKGFSRNTIYF
12 | many | TRBJ2-7 | TRBD2 | TRBV29-1 | TGCAGCGTTGGCGGGAGGACGAACGAGCAGTACTTC | CSVGGRTNEQYF
15 | many | TRBJ2-3 | - | TRBV30 | TGTGCCTGGAGGGGTCGTCGGGGCAGCACAGATACGCAGTATTTT | CAWRGRRGSTDTQYF
15 | - | TRBJ2-3 | - | TRBV24-1 | TGTGCCACCAGTGACCCCACTAGTCCAACAGATACGCAGTATTTT | CATSDPTSPTDTQYF
14 | few | TRBJ2-1 | - | TRBV2 | TGTGCCAGCAGTCCCAGTGCCCCCTACAATGAGCAGTTCTTC | CASSPSAPYNEQFF
13 | many | TRBJ1-1 | - | TRBV2 | TGTGCCAGCGGGGGACTGGGCAAAACTGAAGCTTTCTTT | CASGGLGKTEAFF
15 | - | TRBJ2-3 | TRBD2 | TRBV29-1 | TGCAGCGGCCGCTCACTAGCGGGGGGCACAGATACGCAGTATTTT | CSGRSLAGGTDTQYF
16 | many | TRBJ2-6 | - | TRBV27 | TGTGCCAGCAGTCCAATACAGGGAGCTGGGGCCAACGTCCTGACTTTC | CASSPIQGAGANVLTF
15 | many | TRBJ2-1 | - | TRBV20-1 | TGCAGTGCTAGGGGGGGACGAAGCTCCTACAATGAGCAGTTCTTC | CSARGGRSSYNEQFF
15 | - | TRBJ2-7 | TRBD1 | TRBV30 | TGTGCCTGGAGCGACCAACAGGGGGCAATGTACGAGCAGTACTTC | CAWSDQQGAMYEQYF
14 | once | TRBJ2-2 | - | TRBV19 | TGTGCCAGTAGTATTGCCGGGGAAACCGAGGAGCTGTTTTTT | CASSIAGETEELFF
17 | - | TRBJ1-2 | TRBD1 | TRBV20-1 | TGCAGTGCTAGAGATGGGGGGACAGTCCCTGGGGGCTATGGCTACACCTTC | CSARDGGTVPGGYGYTF
14 | - | TRBJ1-3 | - | TRBV9 | TGTGCCAGCAGCGTGGGACCTGGGGGAAACACCATATATTTT | CASSVGPGGNTIYF
16 | few | TRBJ2-7 | - | TRBV14 | TGTGCCAGCAGCCCAACCAATATCAGGAGCTCCTACGAGCAGTACTTC | CASSPTNIRSSYEQYF
15 | many | TRBJ2-1 | TRBD1 | TRBV28 | TGTGCCAGCAGCTACCGGGACAGGGGGCACAATGAGCAGTTCTTC | CASSYRDRGHNEQFF
14 | many | TRBJ2-7 | TRBD2 | TRBV28 | TGTGCCAGCAGAACTTTCGGGGGGGCCTACGAGCAGTACTTC | CASRTFGGAYEQYF
15 | - | TRBJ2-2 | TRBD1 | TRBV5-1 | TGCGCCAGCAGCAGCGGACAGGGCTGGGGCGGGGAGCTGTTTTTT | CASSSGQGWGGELFF
18 | few | TRBJ2-1 | - | TRBV7-9 | TGTGCCAGCAGCCCTCGGCCGGGGGCTAGCCGACGTCGGAATGAGCAGTTCTTC | CASSPRPGASRRRNEQFF
13 | - | TRBJ2-5 | - | TRBV20-1 | TGCAGTGCTAGAGATACCTCCGGGGAGACCCAGTACTTC | CSARDTSGETQYF
13 | - | TRBJ1-1 | - | TRBV12-3/TRBV12-4 | TGTGCCAGCAGTCCAGAAGAGAACACTGAAGCTTTCTTT | CASSPEENTEAFF
12 | - | TRBJ2-1 | - | TRBV20-1 | TGCAGTGCCGAAGAGTGGCTACCTGAGCAGTTCTTC | CSAEEWLPEQFF
13 | many | TRBJ1-3 | - | TRBV20-1 | TGCAGTGCTAGAGTGGTACTCCCGAACACCATATATTTT | CSARVVLPNTIYF